This T cell receptor beta chain was recorded in a study of blood T cell repertoires in COVID-19. Donors were grouped by their self-reported clinical history. Assay used: immunoSEQ multiplex PCR; TCRdb lists only in-frame clones, some missing. This table holds approximately 330,000 clones, 86% found once. The sequenced sample consisted of PBMCs or T cells enriched from blood (not recorded which). This TCR came from a woman between 35 and 50 years old with acute COVID-19.

CDR3 protein: CSVEEQGARGEKLFF. CDR3 nucleotides: TGCAGCGTTGAAGAACAGGGGGCGCGCGGTGAAAAACTGTTTTTT. V and J are TRBV29-1 and TRBJ1-4, with 9 bases matching TRBD1. The CDR3 consists of 15 residues. The germline V gene encodes CDR1 SQVTM and CDR2 ANQGSEA. V lost 0 bases, J lost 7 bases, and 6 bases stayed unmatched.